This T cell receptor (beta chain) was retrieved from a study of cytomegalovirus exposure and HLA in healthy donors. Germline values: CDR1 SGHTA, CDR2 FQGTGA. This CDR3 has 15 amino acids. Trimming cost V 5 bases and J 5 bases, with 19 bases left between them. It was with 60 Vbeta and 13 Jbeta primers that the PCR ran. The assay was immunoSEQ multiplex PCR, and TCRdb's table has in-frame clones only and misses some. The sample contains 100,000 to 130,000 clones, approximately 76% of which appear only once. This clone has only one observation. What it binds is unknown. Study-wide results and caveats: Whilst most TCR sequences proved rare, a subset of public TCRs occurred across many donors. For cytomegalovirus status, the classifier reportedly gave diagnoses with high specificity and sensitivity.

This receptor was taken from a man aged 18 to 30 in good health and CMV-seronegative. Sequences were obtained from PBMCs. J is TRBJ2-7 and V is TRBV7-3; D may be TRBD1 (6 bases). Here the CDR3 DNA reads TGTGCCAGCAGCGTACCAGGGGCTGGGTCCAACGAGCAGTACTTC. Amino acids: CASSVPGAGSNEQYF.